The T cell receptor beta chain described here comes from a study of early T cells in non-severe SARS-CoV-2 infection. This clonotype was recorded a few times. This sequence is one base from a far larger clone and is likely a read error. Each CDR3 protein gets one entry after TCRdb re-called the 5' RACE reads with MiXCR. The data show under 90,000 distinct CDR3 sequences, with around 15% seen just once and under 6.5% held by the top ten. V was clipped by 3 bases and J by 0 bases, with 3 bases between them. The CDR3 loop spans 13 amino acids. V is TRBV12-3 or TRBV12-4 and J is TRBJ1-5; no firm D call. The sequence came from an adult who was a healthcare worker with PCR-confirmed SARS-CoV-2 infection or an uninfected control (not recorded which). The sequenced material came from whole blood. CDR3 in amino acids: CASSFDSNQPQHF. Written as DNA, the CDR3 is TGTGCCAGCAGTTTCGATAGCAATCAGCCCCAGCATTTT.